The table lists the clone carrying this TCR delta chain with a few counts. The source of the sample is a study of gamma-delta chains in newborns, infants, children. Study-level information: Polyclonal expansion of innate γδ T cells after birth follows microbial exposure.

TCRdb reanalysed the reads with CATT. This sample has roughly 1,600 delta-chain clones, with around 45% found just once. Germline trimming cut 3 bases from V and 0 bases from J; bases unmatched to any gene: 17. CDR1 and CDR2 from the germline V gene are GEAIGNYY and EKD. The CDR3 runs 19 residues. Material: blood. The source of this sequence is a child who had a fever. The J gene is TRDJ1, the V gene TRDV2; 8 nucleotides agree with TRDD3. The CDR3 loop reads CACDLLGAVSGSYTDKLIF. The CDR3 DNA reads as TGTGCCTGTGACCTACTGGGGGCGGTTTCTGGCTCGTACACCGATAAACTCATCTTT.